The T cell receptor (beta chain) under discussion was sequenced for a study of blood T cell repertoires in COVID-19. Germline assignment: CDR1 MGHRA and CDR2 YSYEKL. V was trimmed by 0 bases and J by 1 base, leaving 18 bases between them. The CDR3 has 18 residues. Sequenced by immunoSEQ multiplex PCR; TCRdb stores in-frame clones only, minus some. The profile shows 300,000 to 350,000 clones, around 89% of them singletons. In this sample, this clone turned up a few times. Sequencing was performed on peripheral blood. This TCR was recovered from a woman aged 35 to 49 with COVID-19, enrolled during active disease. This rearrangement joins TRBV4-1 to TRBJ1-2; D not certain. CDR3 coding DNA: TGCGCCAGCAGCCAAGATGCCTTTTTAGAAACGCTTAACTATGGCTACACCTTC. Its protein is CASSQDAFLETLNYGYTF.